Listed below are T cell receptor beta chains from one sample, sequenced in a study of OX40 agonist ivuxolimab in advanced cancers. Only in-frame clones appear in the TCRdb table, and some are missing; sequencing was by immunoSEQ multiplex PCR. The sample has roughly 87,000 clones; more than 75% are singletons. The starting material was CD4+ or CD8+ T cells sorted from blood, obtained in a trial of the OX40 agonist ivuxolimab. The receptors shown here come from an adult with an advanced solid tumor such as melanoma, head and neck, liver or kidney cancer. Both conserved end residues are part of each CDR3. Fields, in order: clone size, J gene, V gene, D gene, CDR3 DNA, CDR3 protein. D genes are given only for firm matches. Only part of the rows carry a size: once, few, many, or a class if the clone is expanded.

NA	TRBJ1-1	TRBV9	NA	TGTGCCAGCAGCCTGGGGGGACACCGGAACACTGAAGCTTTCTTT	CASSLGGHRNTEAFF
NA	TRBJ2-7	TRBV7-9	NA	TGTGCCAGCAGCCAGGGCGTGAGCGTCTACGAGCAGTACTTC	CASSQGVSVYEQYF
NA	TRBJ1-2	TRBV2	NA	TGTGCCAGCATCACAGGGTACTATGGCTACACCTTC	CASITGYYGYTF
NA	TRBJ2-2	TRBV9	NA	TGTGCCAGCAGGAGAGAGAACACCGGGGAGCTGTTTTTT	CASRRENTGELFF
NA	TRBJ1-2	TRBV7-9	NA	TGTGCCAGCAGCTTAGCGCTCGAGGGCTATGGCTACACCTTC	CASSLALEGYGYTF
NA	TRBJ2-7	TRBV28	TRBD1	TGTGCCAGCAGGCACCGGGACAGGGTAAACGAGCAGTACTTC	CASRHRDRVNEQYF
NA	TRBJ1-6	TRBV30	NA	TGTGCCTGGATTCCGGGAAGAGGTTCACCCCTCCACTTT	CAWIPGRGSPLHF
NA	TRBJ1-1	TRBV5-8	TRBD1	TGTGCCAGCAGCTCTCAACAGGGGACTGAAGCTTTCTTT	CASSSQQGTEAFF
NA	TRBJ2-5	TRBV2	TRBD1	TGTGCCAGCAGTGGACAGGGCGGAGAGACCCAGTACTTC	CASSGQGGETQYF
NA	TRBJ2-6	TRBV13	NA	TGTGCCAGCAACGGCGCAAGCTCTGGGGCCAACGTCCTGACTTTC	CASNGASSGANVLTF
once	TRBJ2-5	TRBV29-1	TRBD2	TGCAGCGCCCGGACTAGCGGGCAAGAGACCCAGTACTTC	CSARTSGQETQYF
NA	TRBJ1-5	TRBV25-1	NA	TGTGCCAGCAGTGAAGGGCAGGGGCACCCCCAGCATTTT	CASSEGQGHPQHF
NA	TRBJ2-1	TRBV5-1	NA	TGCGCCAGCAGCAGGGTAGGGGCCCTGTACAATGAGCAGTTCTTC	CASSRVGALYNEQFF
NA	TRBJ1-4	TRBV5-6	NA	TGTGCCAGCAGCTCAAGGACGCATACCCTAGGTGAAAAACTGTTTTTT	CASSSRTHTLGEKLFF
NA	TRBJ2-5	TRBV12-5	NA	TGTGCTAGTGGTTTGGTACCAAATCAAGCGGGCCAAGAGACCCAGTACTTC	CASGLVPNQAGQETQYF
NA	TRBJ1-2	TRBV2	NA	TGTGCCAGCACTTTCGGAGGACAGAACTATGGCTACACCTTC	CASTFGGQNYGYTF
NA	TRBJ1-5	TRBV18	NA	TGTGCCAGCTCACCACAGGGGGGATATCAGCCCCAGCATTTT	CASSPQGGYQPQHF
NA	TRBJ1-4	TRBV11-2	NA	TGTGCCAGCAGTACGGGGAACGGAGGTAGTGAAAAACTGTTTTTT	CASSTGNGGSEKLFF
NA	TRBJ2-3	TRBV5-1	TRBD1	TGCGCCAGCAACCGGGACAGGGGGGAAGATACGCAGTATTTT	CASNRDRGEDTQYF
NA	TRBJ2-7	TRBV15	TRBD1	TGTGCCACCAGCAGAGATTTGTCAGGGGGCTTCTACGAGCAGTACTTC	CATSRDLSGGFYEQYF
NA	TRBJ2-1	TRBV6-5	NA	TGTGCCAGCAGTCGCCGCGAGGGTTACAATGAGCAGTTCTTC	CASSRREGYNEQFF
once	TRBJ2-7	TRBV28	NA	TGTGCCAGCAGCCATACCACATATTACGAGCAGTACTTC	CASSHTTYYEQYF
NA	TRBJ1-2	TRBV28	NA	TGTGCCAGCAGTCCCAGTGGTGGGGGAGGTGGCTATGGCTACACCTTC	CASSPSGGGGGYGYTF
once	TRBJ2-1	TRBV10-3	TRBD2	TGTGCCATCAGAGCGGGGGGCGGTAATGAGCAGTTCTTC	CAIRAGGGNEQFF
NA	TRBJ2-2	TRBV5-1	TRBD2	TGCGCCAGCAGCTTGGAGACTAGCGCGAGCACCGGGGAGCTGTTTTTT	CASSLETSASTGELFF
once	TRBJ2-1	TRBV10-3	NA	TGTGCCATCAGTGGAGGAGGGGGGCAGGGCTCCTACAATGAGCAGTTCTTC	CAISGGGGQGSYNEQFF
NA	TRBJ2-7	TRBV4-1	TRBD2	TGCGCCAGCAGCCAAGAGATAGCGGGAGGGAGGGAGCAGTACTTC	CASSQEIAGGREQYF
NA	TRBJ2-2	TRBV19	NA	TGTGCCAGTAAGCTCTTGGAAAACACCGGGGAGCTGTTTTTT	CASKLLENTGELFF